The sequence of this T cell receptor (beta chain) was determined in a study of cytomegalovirus exposure and HLA in healthy donors. Both 60 Vbeta primers and 13 Jbeta primers went into the PCR. TCRdb keeps only in-frame clones here, not all; method: immunoSEQ multiplex PCR. The sample lists approximately 150,000 clones; 70% to 90% were seen once. Whole-study findings and limits: DRB1 had the most TCR associations and HLA-C the fewest, a later analysis found, with rates varying by HLA locus. Later analysis suggested links between common viral pathogens and several top significant clusters.

A remark on this clone: As yet, its antigen is unknown.

CDR1 and CDR2 (germline): SGHRS, YFSETQ. V shed 4 bases and J shed 0 bases, with 10 bases lying between them. This CDR3 has 15 amino acids. V usage is TRBV5-1 and J usage is TRBJ1-4; D remains unclear. The clonotype was recovered from a woman aged 40 to 55 in good health and CMV-seronegative. The specimen sequenced was PBMCs. CDR3 DNA: TGCGCCAGCAGCGCCAATACAGCAACTAATGAAAAACTGTTTTTT. Encoded protein: CASSANTATNEKLFF. Combining the CDR3 with reference TRBV5-1 and TRBJ1-4 gives the whole variable domain KAGVTQTPRYLIKTRGQQVTLSCSPISGHRSVSWYQQTPGQGLQFLFEYFSETQRNKGNFPGRFSGRQFSNSRSEMNVSTLELGDSALYLCASSANTATNEKLFFGSGTQLSVL.